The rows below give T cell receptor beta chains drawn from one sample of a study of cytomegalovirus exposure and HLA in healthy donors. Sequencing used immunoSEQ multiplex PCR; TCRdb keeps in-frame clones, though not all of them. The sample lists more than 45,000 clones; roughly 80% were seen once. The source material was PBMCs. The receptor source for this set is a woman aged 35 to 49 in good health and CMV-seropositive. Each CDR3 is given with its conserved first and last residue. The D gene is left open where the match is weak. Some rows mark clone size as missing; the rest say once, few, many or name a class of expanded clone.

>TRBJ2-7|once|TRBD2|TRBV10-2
TGCGCCAGCCGGGAGGGAAAGGCCTACGAGCAGTACTTC
CASREGKAYEQYF
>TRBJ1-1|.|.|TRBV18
TGTGCCAGCTCACCGACAAACACTGAAGCTTTCTTT
CASSPTNTEAFF
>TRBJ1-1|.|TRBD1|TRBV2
TGTGCCAGTGTAGGGCAGGGGGCCACTGAAGCTTTCTTT
CASVGQGATEAFF
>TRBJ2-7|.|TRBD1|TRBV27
TGTGCCAGCAGTCAACAGGGGGCGTACGAGCAGTACTTC
CASSQQGAYEQYF
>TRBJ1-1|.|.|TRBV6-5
TGTGCCAGCAGCTTTCGCGGGACTGAAGCTTTCTTT
CASSFRGTEAFF
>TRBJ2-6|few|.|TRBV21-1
TGTGCCAGCAGCAAAGGTGCGGGGGCGACTTCTGGGGCCAACGTCCTGACTTTC
CASSKGAGATSGANVLTF
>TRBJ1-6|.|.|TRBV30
TGTGCCTGGTATACACCGGGTGTAAGGCCGCGGGCCCTCCACTTT
CAWYTPGVRPRALHF
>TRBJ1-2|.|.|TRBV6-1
TGTGCCAGCAGTGAAAGAGGGGGTAACTATGGCTACACCTTC
CASSERGGNYGYTF
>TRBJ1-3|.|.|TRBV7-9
TGTGCCAGCAGCTTACCGAGGGCCTCTGGAAACACCATATATTTT
CASSLPRASGNTIYF
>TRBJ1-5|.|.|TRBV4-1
TGCGCCAGCAGCCATGGAGGGGACGGTCAGCCCCAGCATTTT
CASSHGGDGQPQHF
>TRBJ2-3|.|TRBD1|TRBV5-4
TGTGCCAGCAGTGACAGGGTGAAGGACACAGATACGCAGTATTTT
CASSDRVKDTDTQYF
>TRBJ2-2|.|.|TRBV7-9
TGTGCCAGCAGCTTCAGTCCACACGCGAACACCGGGGAGCTGTTTTTT
CASSFSPHANTGELFF
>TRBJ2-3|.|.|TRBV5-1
TGCGCCAGCAGCTTCACAGCAGATACGCAGTATTTT
CASSFTADTQYF
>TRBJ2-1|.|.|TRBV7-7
TGTGCCAGCAGCTTAGGCCAGGGGGGTGAGCAGTTCTTC
CASSLGQGGEQFF
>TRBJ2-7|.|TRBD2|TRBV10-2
TGCGCCACCGGGACTAGCGGGGTCTACGAGCAGTACTTC
CATGTSGVYEQYF
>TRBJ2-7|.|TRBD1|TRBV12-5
TGTGCTAGTGCCGCCCCCCGGACAGGGATCTACGAGCAGTACTTC
CASAAPRTGIYEQYF